Below are 25 T cell receptor beta chains sequenced from a single sample in a study of OX40 agonist ivuxolimab in advanced cancers. Repertoires were generated with immunoSEQ multiplex PCR, while TCRdb's copy carries only in-frame clones and drops some. The sample consists of tens of thousands of clones, about four fifths of them appearing once. The source material was CD4+ or CD8+ T cells sorted from blood, sampled in a trial of the OX40 agonist ivuxolimab. The receptors stem from an adult with an advanced solid tumor such as melanoma, head and neck, liver or kidney cancer.

This chain joins TRBV10-1 and TRBJ2-7; 11 bases align to TRBD2. The CDR3 consists of 13 residues. The V and J ends lost 5 bases and 6 bases, in that order; junction bases with no gene match: 3. In germline, CDR1 is WNHNN, CDR2 SYGVQD (reference sequence). The DNA for the CDR3 is TGCGCCAGCAGTCTAGCGGGAGGTCTCGAGCAGTACTTC. Residues: CASSLAGGLEQYF.

The genes are TRBV11-2 and TRBJ2-5, with D perhaps matching TRBD1 or TRBD2 (5 bases each). Trimming stripped 3 bases from V and 2 bases from J, with 13 bases between. Germline V gives CDR1 SGHAT, CDR2 FQNNGV. The CDR3 sequence is 15 residues long. CDR3 protein: CASSLRGTRQETQYF. The CDR3 DNA reads TGTGCCAGCAGCTTGAGGGGCACGAGACAAGAGACCCAGTACTTC.

The chain has TRBV5-4 and TRBJ1-2; possible D gene TRBD1, 6 bases. Germline V gene lookup returns CDR1 SGHNT and CDR2 YYREEE (reference sequence). There are 13 residues in the CDR3. Trimming cost V 4 bases and J 5 bases, with 12 bases left between them. The CDR3 region has the DNA TGTGCCAGCAGCCAGGGGACGGAGTATGGCTACACCTTC. Encoded protein: CASSQGTEYGYTF.

Written as DNA, the CDR3 is TGTGCCAGCAGCTTAAACCACCTCTGGTCAGGGAATACGCAGTATTTT. Its translation is CASSLNHLWSGNTQYF. The chain carries TRBV7-2 and TRBJ2-3; TRBD1 is a possible D gene (5 bases). The V end was cut by 2 bases, the J end by 7 bases, with 19 bases between. This CDR3 has 16 amino acids. Germline lookup yields CDR1 SGHTA and CDR2 FQGNSA.

The chain combines TRBV19 with TRBJ2-6; D gene unclear. The CDR3 is 14 amino acids. The germline V gene encodes CDR1 LNHDA and CDR2 SQIVND (reference sequence). The germline V and J ends were trimmed by 5 bases and 3 bases, with 8 bases remaining between them. CDR3 amino acids: CASSGLLGANVLTF. The DNA of the CDR3 is TGTGCCAGTAGTGGCCTACTTGGGGCCAACGTCCTGACTTTC.

This chain uses TRBV6-5 with TRBJ1-2; TRBD1 matches 7 bases. The germline gives CDR1 MNHEY, CDR2 SVGAGI. The CDR3 has 12 residues. V gave up 8 bases and J gave up 8 bases; unmatched junction bases: 8. The CDR3 DNA sequence: TGTGCCAGCCGATTACAGGGGTTCGGCTACACCTTC. The encoded protein is CASRLQGFGYTF.

The rearrangement joins TRBV9 to TRBJ1-2, with 7 bases fitting TRBD1. The trim removed 0 bases at V and 6 bases at J, leaving 8 bases unmatched. Germline lookup yields CDR1 SGDLS and CDR2 YYNGEE. This CDR3 has 15 amino acids. For the CDR3, the DNA is TGTGCCAGCAGCGTAGACCCGACAGGGTGGGATGGCTACACCTTC. Residues: CASSVDPTGWDGYTF.

V and J are TRBV11-3 and TRBJ2-2; D is ambiguous. V was trimmed by 5 bases and J by 7 bases, leaving 14 bases between them. There are 14 residues in the CDR3. CDR1 SGHNT and CDR2 YENEEA come from the germline V gene. This chain's CDR3 is CASSAAGVGGELFF. CDR3 nucleotides: TGTGCCAGCAGCGCCGCTGGCGTTGGCGGGGAGCTGTTTTTT. Combining the CDR3 with reference TRBV11-3 and TRBJ2-2 gives the whole variable domain EAGVVQSPRYKIIEKKQPVAFWCNPISGHNTLYWYLQNLGQGPELLIRYENEEAVDDSQLPKDRFSAERLKGVDSTLKIQPAELGDSAVYLCASSAAGVGGELFFGEGSRLTVL.

This sequence joins TRBV10-3 and TRBJ2-3, with TRBD1 matching 10 bases. The germline V gene has CDR1 ENHRY and CDR2 SYGVKD. This CDR3 comprises 15 residues. The ends lost 11 bases at V and 3 bases at J; junction bases unmatched: 11. CDR3 protein: CAVILGQGITDTQYF. As DNA, the CDR3 is TGTGCCGTCATCCTGGGACAGGGGATAACAGATACGCAGTATTTT.

There are a few counts of this clone. This chain connects TRBV10-3 to TRBJ2-1; D assignment may be TRBD1 or TRBD2 (6 bases each). Trimming took 0 bases from V and 9 from J, leaving 12 bases between them. The CDR3 is 14 residues long. CDR1 is ENHRY, CDR2 SYGVKD, per germline. This CDR3 reads CAISESLGGAEQFF. The CDR3 DNA is TGTGCCATCAGTGAGTCGCTGGGGGGCGCTGAGCAGTTCTTC.

This clone occurred a few times. The rearrangement links TRBV29-1 to TRBJ1-1; the match to TRBD1 covers 7 bases. The CDR3 has 15 amino acids. In germline, CDR1 is SQVTM, CDR2 ANQGSEA. Trimming at V came to 4 bases and at J to 1 base, leaving 9 bases not matched to a gene. The CDR3 spells CSVVLPRTGNTEAFF. For the CDR3, the DNA is TGCAGCGTTGTACTTCCGAGGACAGGGAACACTGAAGCTTTCTTT.

The chain is built from TRBV5-1 and TRBJ2-5, with D hard to call. The CDR3 contains 16 residues. The V gene lost 0 bases and the J gene lost 4 bases, with 16 bases spanning the gap. Germline values: CDR1 SGHRS, CDR2 YFSETQ. This CDR3 reads CASSLEAGSWGETQYF. The DNA for the CDR3 is TGCGCCAGCAGCTTGGAGGCAGGATCGTGGGGAGAGACCCAGTACTTC.

CDR3 residues: CASSIQRTDTQYF. The CDR3 nucleotides read TGTGCCAGTAGTATACAGCGCACAGATACGCAGTATTTT. V and J are TRBV19 and TRBJ2-3, with D unclear. CDR1 LNHDA and CDR2 SQIVND come from the germline V gene (reference sequence). The CDR3 covers 13 residues. V lost 2 bases to trimming and J lost 1 base, with 4 bases between them.

The chain couples TRBV7-6 to TRBJ2-1; 12 bases line up with TRBD2. The CDR3 contains 17 residues. The J segment lost 7 bases and the V segment lost 3 bases, leaving 10 bases of the junction unmatched. CDR1 SGHVS and CDR2 FNYEAQ come from the germline V gene. CDR3 DNA: TGTGCCAGCAGCTTGTGGCTAGCGGGGGGGCAGGTTAATGAGCAGTTCTTC. It is translated as CASSLWLAGGQVNEQFF.

This clone was observed once. The V call is TRBV18, the J call TRBJ1-1, with no clear D. This CDR3 has 13 amino acids. The germline gives CDR1 KGHSH, CDR2 LQKENI. With 4 bases removed from V and 1 base from J, the gap between germline ends came to 7 bases. The CDR3, as DNA: TGTGCCAGCTCACTAGAGTGGAACACTGAAGCTTTCTTT. Its translation: CASSLEWNTEAFF.

The CDR3 DNA reads as TGTGCCAGCAGTCGACAGTATAATTCACCCCTCCACTTT. Protein sequence: CASSRQYNSPLHF. This sequence joins TRBV6-4 and TRBJ1-6; D is perhaps TRBD1 (5 bases). The CDR3 consists of 13 residues. Germline V lookup: CDR1 MRHNA, CDR2 SNTAGT. The V end was cut by 5 bases, the J end by 4 bases, with 6 bases between.

V usage is TRBV5-8 and J usage is TRBJ1-5; D not certain. This CDR3 region has 11 residues. Trimming removed 7 bases from V and 5 bases from J, with 7 bases in between. Germline V gene lookup returns CDR1 SGHTS and CDR2 YDEGEE. The CDR3 loop is CASGIHQPQHF. Here the CDR3 DNA reads TGTGCCAGCGGTATACATCAGCCCCAGCATTTT.

The chain joins TRBV5-5 to TRBJ2-1; D not certain. Trimming removed 0 bases from V and 0 bases from J, with 7 bases in between. Germline-derived CDR1 and CDR2 are SGHKS and YYEKEE (reference sequence). The length of the CDR3 is 15 residues. The CDR3 loop is CASSLGGSSYNEQFF. The DNA for the CDR3 is TGTGCCAGCAGCTTGGGAGGTAGCTCCTACAATGAGCAGTTCTTC.

On this clone: The junction departs from germline at one end; a sequencing error may be responsible. This chain uses TRBV15 with TRBJ1-1; D call uncertain. The CDR3 is 14 residues long. Germline V CDR1 and CDR2: LNHNV, YYDKDF (reference sequence). The CDR3 DNA reads TGTGCCACCAGCAGGGGATTCGGGCAGGCCTTATCCTCCTTT. It codes for CATSRGFGQALSSF.

The J gene is TRBJ1-4, the V gene TRBV7-6, with D perhaps TRBD1 (5 bases). Germline V CDR1 and CDR2: SGHVS, FNYEAQ. The CDR3 extends over 15 amino acids. Trimming removed 1 base from V and 5 bases from J, with 11 bases in between. Here the CDR3 reads CASSLGRELNEKLFF. Here the CDR3 DNA reads TGTGCCAGCAGCTTAGGCAGGGAACTAAATGAAAAACTGTTTTTT. The full variable domain, with the rest looked up from reference TRBV7-6 and TRBJ1-4, is GAGVSQSPRYKVTKRGQDVALRCDPISGHVSLYWYRQALGQGPEFLTYFNYEAQQDKSGLPNDRFSAERPEGSISTLTIQRTEQRDSAMYRCASSLGRELNEKLFFGSGTQLSVL.

The genes are TRBV5-1 and TRBJ1-2; D call uncertain. Germline V gene lookup returns CDR1 SGHRS and CDR2 YFSETQ. The CDR3 sequence is 17 residues long. V lost 5 bases, J lost 1 base, and 21 bases lay in between. The chain's CDR3 is CASRVGPGPSFNYGYTF. CDR3 nucleotides: TGCGCCAGCAGAGTTGGTCCTGGGCCATCATTTAACTATGGCTACACCTTC.

This chain joins TRBV5-4 and TRBJ2-6; D remains unclear. CDR1 is SGHNT, CDR2 YYREEE, per germline (reference sequence). This CDR3 contains 16 residues. Trimming pared 0 bases from V and 0 bases from J, leaving 7 bases between. CDR3 nucleotide sequence: TGTGCCAGCAGCTTGGGGGTCAACTCTGGGGCCAACGTCCTGACTTTC. Protein sequence: CASSLGVNSGANVLTF.

The rearrangement uses TRBV5-1 and TRBJ1-5, with D unresolved. CDR1 and CDR2 from the germline V gene are SGHRS and YFSETQ. Trimming stripped 1 base from V and 0 bases from J, with 8 bases between. CDR3 length: 15 residues. The CDR3 sequence is CASSLSGFSNQPQHF. CDR3 bases: TGCGCCAGCAGCTTGAGCGGATTTAGCAATCAGCCCCAGCATTTT.

The chain links TRBV5-1 to TRBJ1-2, with a possible D match to TRBD1 (6 bases). This CDR3 spans 15 amino acids. CDR1 is SGHRS and CDR2 is YFSETQ in the germline V gene. Trimming shortened V by 4 bases and J by 3 bases, and 16 bases separated the two germline ends. The CDR3 nucleotides read TGCGCCAGCAGCGGAATCGGACAGAGCGACTATGGCTACACCTTC. Its translation is CASSGIGQSDYGYTF. Using reference TRBV5-1 and TRBJ1-2 for the parts outside the CDR3, the full variable domain is KAGVTQTPRYLIKTRGQQVTLSCSPISGHRSVSWYQQTPGQGLQFLFEYFSETQRNKGNFPGRFSGRQFSNSRSEMNVSTLELGDSALYLCASSGIGQSDYGYTFGSGTRLTVV.

This sequence joins TRBV11-2 and TRBJ1-1; no clear D. Trimming took off 2 bases at V and 4 bases at J, with 14 bases between the two ends. The CDR3 length is 15 residues. In germline, CDR1 is SGHAT, CDR2 FQNNGV. Here the CDR3 reads CASSLRSGAATEAFF. The DNA for the CDR3 is TGTGCCAGCAGCTTAAGAAGCGGCGCAGCCACTGAAGCTTTCTTT.